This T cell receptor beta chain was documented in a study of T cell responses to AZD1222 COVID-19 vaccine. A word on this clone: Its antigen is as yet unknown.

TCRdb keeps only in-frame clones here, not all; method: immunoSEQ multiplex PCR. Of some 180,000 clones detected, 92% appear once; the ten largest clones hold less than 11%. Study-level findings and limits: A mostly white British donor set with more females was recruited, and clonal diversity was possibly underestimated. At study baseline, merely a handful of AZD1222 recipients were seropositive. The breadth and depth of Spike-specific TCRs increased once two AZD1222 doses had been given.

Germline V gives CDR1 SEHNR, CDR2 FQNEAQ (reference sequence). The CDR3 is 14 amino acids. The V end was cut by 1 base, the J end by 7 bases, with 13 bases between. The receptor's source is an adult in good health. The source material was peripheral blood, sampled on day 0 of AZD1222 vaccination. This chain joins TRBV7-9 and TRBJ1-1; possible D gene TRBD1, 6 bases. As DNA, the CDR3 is TGTGCCAGCAGCTTAGGGGGGACATCCAATGAAGCTTTCTTT. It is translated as CASSLGGTSNEAFF.